Listed below are T cell receptor beta chains from one sample, sequenced in a study of Graves' ophthalmopathy and Graves' hyperthyroidism. TCRdb passed the multiplex PCR reads through MiXCR, listing each CDR3 protein once. In the table there are approximately 700,000 distinct CDR3 sequences, 40% of which are singletons. Sequencing input: peripheral blood. These receptors originate from an adult man with Graves' ophthalmopathy. CDR3s include the opening cysteine and the closing phenylalanine or tryptophan. The D gene is left open where the match is weak. Size is stated for part of the rows, as once, few or many counts, or as a class when the clone is expanded.

TRBV10-2	TRBJ2-5	-	-	CASTDPLNQGTQYF	TGTGCCAGCACTGACCCACTGAACCAAGGGACCCAGTACTTC
TRBV9	TRBJ2-5	-	few	CASSVAGIETQYF	TGTGCCAGCAGCGTAGCAGGGATTGAGACCCAGTACTTC
TRBV7-2	TRBJ1-2	TRBD1	-	CASGLGQVGANYGYTF	TGTGCCAGCGGCCTAGGACAGGTTGGGGCCAACTATGGCTACACCTTC
TRBV2	TRBJ2-5	TRBD2	-	CASSSTSGRSAGETQYF	TGTGCCAGCAGTTCGACTAGCGGGAGGTCTGCTGGAGAGACCCAGTACTTC
TRBV4-3	TRBJ2-5	-	-	CASSQGTLRGEETQYF	TGCGCCAGCAGCCAAGGGACTCTGCGAGGGGAAGAGACCCAGTACTTC
TRBV5-1	TRBJ2-7	-	many	CASSLGTRGSYEQYF	TGCGCCAGCAGCCTGGGGACGCGAGGGTCCTACGAGCAGTACTTC
TRBV25-1	TRBJ1-1	-	-	CASSLPGGLGTEAFF	TGTGCCAGCAGTTTACCTGGAGGGCTGGGCACTGAAGCTTTCTTT
TRBV7-2	TRBJ2-5	-	-	CASSSTVQIREYF	TGTGCCAGCAGCTCAACCGTCCAAATACGGGAGTACTTC
TRBV9	TRBJ1-1	-	many	CASSVEGGNTEAFF	TGTGCCAGCAGCGTGGAGGGTGGAAACACTGAAGCTTTCTTT
TRBV10-3	TRBJ1-5	TRBD1	-	CASRRDRSNQPQHF	TGTGCCAGCAGACGGGACAGGAGCAATCAGCCCCAGCATTTT
TRBV7-2	TRBJ1-5	TRBD1	few	CASSLRQGLGQPQHF	TGTGCCAGCAGCCTTAGACAGGGACTAGGACAGCCCCAGCATTTT
TRBV10-3	TRBJ1-2	-	-	CASRNGRNYGYTF	TGTGCCAGCAGGAACGGACGGAACTATGGCTACACCTTC
TRBV7-2	TRBJ2-7	TRBD2	-	CASRGLGVHEQYF	TGTGCCAGCAGAGGACTAGGCGTACACGAGCAGTACTTC
TRBV29-1	TRBJ2-2	TRBD1	few	CSVEDDGTGVSTGELFF	TGCAGCGTTGAAGATGACGGGACAGGGGTTAGCACCGGGGAGCTGTTTTTT
TRBV2	TRBJ1-2	TRBD1	few	CASSRDRVNGYTF	TGTGCCAGCAGCCGTGACAGGGTCAATGGCTACACCTTC
TRBV24-1	TRBJ2-5	-	-	CATSDLPTGARETQYF	TGTGCCACCAGTGATTTGCCTACGGGGGCGCGGGAGACCCAGTACTTC
TRBV2	TRBJ1-2	TRBD1	many	CASQGGRGYTF	TGTGCCAGCCAGGGGGGCCGCGGCTACACCTTC
TRBV7-2	TRBJ2-5	-	-	CASSLVGGGRGQETQYF	TGTGCCAGCAGCTTAGTGGGGGGCGGCAGGGGGCAAGAGACCCAGTACTTC
TRBV7-9	TRBJ2-7	TRBD1	-	CASSPLGTGGRQYF	TGTGCCAGCAGCCCACTGGGGACAGGGGGAAGGCAGTACTTC
TRBV2	TRBJ1-4	-	-	CASRGLGGANEKLFF	TGTGCCAGCAGGGGGTTGGGGGGGGCTAATGAAAAACTGTTTTTT
TRBV14	TRBJ1-1	-	-	CASSQDVSGRTEAFF	TGTGCCAGCAGCCAAGATGTCAGTGGGAGGACTGAAGCTTTCTTT
TRBV7-9	TRBJ1-1	-	-	CASSLHGDTEAFF	TGTGCCAGCAGCTTACATGGGGACACTGAAGCTTTCTTT
TRBV7-9	TRBJ2-2	TRBD2	few	CASSLAQRGGHAGELFF	TGTGCCAGCAGCTTAGCCCAGCGGGGGGGCCACGCCGGGGAGCTGTTTTTT
TRBV20-1	TRBJ2-7	-	-	CSARDFRGRVYEQYF	TGCAGTGCTAGAGATTTCCGGGGCAGGGTTTACGAGCAGTACTTC
TRBV29-1	TRBJ1-1	TRBD1	once	CSGKGQGAGEAFF	TGCAGCGGGAAGGGGCAGGGGGCTGGTGAAGCTTTCTTT
TRBV7-9	TRBJ2-7	-	-	CASSLAGGSGEQYF	TGTGCCAGCAGCTTGGCGGGCGGTTCGGGAGAGCAGTACTTC
TRBV6-6	TRBJ1-2	-	few	CVGGEEANYGYTF	TGTGTAGGGGGGGAGGAGGCTAACTATGGCTACACCTTC
TRBV29-1	TRBJ2-7	-	many	CSVGGLEQYF	TGCAGCGTCGGGGGGCTCGAGCAGTACTTC
TRBV7-7	TRBJ1-5	-	many	CASSSSRGQPQHF	TGTGCCAGCAGCTCTAGTAGAGGCCAGCCCCAGCATTTT
TRBV25-1	TRBJ2-1	TRBD1	-	CASSLGGQGNEQFF	TGTGCCAGCAGCTTAGGGGGACAGGGTAATGAGCAGTTCTTC
TRBV10-1	TRBJ2-7	-	-	CASSQERGTGDYEQYF	TGCGCCAGCAGCCAAGAGAGGGGGACGGGCGACTACGAGCAGTACTTC
TRBV25-1	TRBJ2-7	-	-	CASSFAPDRPSYEQYF	TGTGCCAGCAGTTTCGCCCCCGACAGGCCGTCCTACGAGCAGTACTTC
TRBV10-3	TRBJ1-6	TRBD1	many	CATRTGDANSPLHF	TGTGCCACCCGAACAGGGGACGCTAATTCACCCCTCCACTTT
TRBV7-9	TRBJ2-7	TRBD2	-	CASSLVRGGSYEQYF	TGTGCCAGCAGCTTAGTGCGCGGGGGCTCCTACGAGCAGTACTTC
TRBV25-1	TRBJ1-5	TRBD1	few	CASSAHGQGTYGQHF	TGTGCCAGCAGTGCGCATGGACAGGGTACTTATGGACAGCATTTT
TRBV24-1	TRBJ2-2	TRBD2	few	CATSDPGTSGELFF	TGTGCCACCAGTGACCCCGGGACTAGCGGGGAGCTGTTTTTT
TRBV25-1	TRBJ2-7	TRBD1	-	CASLSTGREQYF	TGTGCCAGCTTGTCGACAGGGCGCGAGCAGTACTTC
TRBV7-2	TRBJ1-2	TRBD1	many	CALDRVGYTF	TGTGCCTTAGACAGGGTCGGCTACACCTTC
TRBV11-2	TRBJ2-7	TRBD1	few	CASSPYSGTGDDNEQYF	TGTGCCAGCAGCCCGTATTCCGGGACAGGGGATGACAACGAGCAGTACTTC
TRBV6-5	TRBJ1-6	TRBD1	few	CASSYSDRGYNSPLHF	TGTGCCAGCAGTTACTCTGACAGGGGCTATAATTCACCCCTCCACTTT
TRBV2	TRBJ2-7	-	-	CASSGAGTYEQYF	TGTGCCAGCAGTGGGGCCGGGACATACGAGCAGTACTTC
TRBV29-1	TRBJ2-7	-	many	CSVGTVYEQYF	TGCAGCGTTGGGACAGTCTACGAGCAGTACTTC
TRBV29-1	TRBJ1-1	TRBD1	many	CSAPGQGASEAFF	TGCAGCGCCCCGGGACAGGGGGCCTCTGAAGCTTTCTTT
TRBV7-9	TRBJ2-5	-	once	CASSLDPGRVLEETQYF	TGTGCCAGCAGCTTAGATCCGGGCAGGGTTCTTGAAGAGACCCAGTACTTC
TRBV7-9	TRBJ2-7	-	few	CASSFAQGISYEQYF	TGTGCCAGCAGCTTTGCACAGGGTATCTCCTACGAGCAGTACTTC
TRBV10-3	TRBJ1-5	-	many	CAISENVGQPQHF	TGTGCCATCAGTGAGAATGTTGGTCAGCCCCAGCATTTT
TRBV6-5	TRBJ2-7	TRBD1	many	CASRATGIYEQYF	TGTGCCAGCAGGGCGACAGGGATCTACGAGCAGTACTTC
TRBV20-1	TRBJ1-5	-	few	CSAYSTGSGGNQPQHF	TGCAGTGCTTATTCTACAGGTTCGGGCGGCAATCAGCCCCAGCATTTT
TRBV12-3/TRBV12-4	TRBJ2-7	TRBD1	few	CASSLALGQGSYEQYF	TGTGCCAGCAGTTTAGCGCTCGGACAGGGATCCTACGAGCAGTACTTC
TRBV6-5	TRBJ2-3	-	few	CASRDSGSTDTQYF	TGTGCCAGCCGAGACAGTGGGAGCACAGATACGCAGTATTTT
TRBV20-1	TRBJ2-5	-	-	CSASPGTHPSGTQYF	TGCAGTGCTAGCCCCGGGACCCATCCTTCGGGGACCCAGTACTTC
TRBV2	TRBJ1-5	TRBD1	few	CASSLRDSGNQPQHF	TGTGCCAGCAGTCTTCGGGACAGCGGCAATCAGCCCCAGCATTTT
TRBV10-3	TRBJ2-7	-	-	CASSEYTSYEQYF	TGTGCCAGCAGTGAATACACTTCCTACGAGCAGTACTTC
TRBV5-8	TRBJ1-1	-	-	CASSPRRVGDTEAFF	TGTGCCAGCAGCCCCCGTAGGGTCGGGGACACTGAAGCTTTCTTT
TRBV16	TRBJ2-7	TRBD2	-	CASSQSVGLAGGNEQYF	TGTGCCAGCAGCCAAAGCGTTGGACTAGCGGGGGGCAACGAGCAGTACTTC